This T cell receptor beta chain appears in the sequencing data of a study of regulatory T cells in long-lasting Graves disease. This clonotype was recorded many times. The ends were cut back, 2 bases at V and 3 bases at J, with 5 bases in the middle. The V gene's germline CDR1 is MDHEN and CDR2 SYDVKM. The CDR3 is 13 amino acids. The time point is: newly diagnosed GD, antithyroid drugs for less than 3 months. The TCR library was made from RNA extracted from PBMCs. Relying on iRepertoire HTBI primers and Arm-PCR of CDR3 regions, the team built TCR beta libraries. Using its own MiXCR run on the multiplex PCR reads, TCRdb lists one record per CDR3 protein. Among approximately 360,000 distinct CDR3 sequences listed, 12% were seen once. These data are also associated with another study on T cells in Graves' hyperthyroidism and ophthalmopathy. That work adds: With the HTBI primer set, the TCR CDR3 went through a first round of RT-PCR.

The specimen comprised peripheral blood mononuclear cells (PBMCs), sampled at new diagnosis, from a patient treated with antithyroid drugs. This receptor was identified in a woman between 18 and 29 years old with Graves disease. The genes are TRBV28 and TRBJ1-5; D gene uncertain. CDR3: CASSLNDNQPQHF. The CDR3 bases are TGTGCCAGCAGTTTAAACGACAATCAGCCCCAGCATTTT.